The 25 T cell receptor beta chains listed next were all sequenced from one sample in a study of blood T cell repertoires in COVID-19. Measured with immunoSEQ multiplex PCR; TCRdb has only the in-frame clones, and not every one. The data show a few hundred thousand clones, 88% seen once. Sequencing used peripheral blood. Every receptor here comes from a woman aged 25 to 39 with acute or convalescent COVID-19.

This clone was recorded once. The rearrangement joins TRBV18 to TRBJ2-7; 8 bases match TRBD1. CDR1 is KGHSH and CDR2 is LQKENI in the germline V gene. The CDR3 has 14 residues. The junction had 5 bases not matched to a gene; V was cut back by 3 bases and J by 4 bases. The CDR3, as DNA: TGTGCCAGCTCACCCGGGACAGGACGATACGAGCAGTACTTC. It translates to CASSPGTGRYEQYF.

This chain uses TRBV27 with TRBJ2-1; 15 bases are shared with TRBD2. V was pared by 5 bases and J by 2 bases, with 4 bases of the junction left unmatched. The CDR3 has 17 amino acids. CDR1 MNHEY and CDR2 SMNVEV come from the germline V gene (reference sequence). The CDR3 DNA reads TGTGCCAGCAGTGGACTAGCGGGAGGGCCCCCCTACAATGAGCAGTTCTTC. This codes for CASSGLAGGPPYNEQFF.

The J gene is TRBJ2-7, the V gene TRBV12-3 or TRBV12-4, with TRBD1 identical over 7 bases. There are 12 residues in the CDR3. V shed 6 bases, J shed 2 bases, and the junction held 1 base outside the gene matches. The CDR3 region has the DNA TGTGCCAGCAGCACAGGGGCCTACGAGCAGTACTTC. It yields the protein CASSTGAYEQYF.

J is TRBJ1-4 and V is TRBV7-2; no firm D call. This CDR3 is 13 amino acids long. Germline V lookup: CDR1 SGHTA, CDR2 FQGNSA. V was cut by 7 bases and J by 0 bases, with 6 bases left in between. CDR3 amino acids: CASTRATNEKLFF. The CDR3 bases are TGTGCCAGCACCCGGGCAACTAATGAAAAACTGTTTTTT. Together with reference TRBV7-2 and TRBJ1-4, the CDR3 gives the full variable domain: GAGVSQSPSNKVTEKGKDVELRCDPISGHTALYWYRQSLGQGLEFLIYFQGNSAPDKSGLPSDRFSAERTGGSVSTLTIQRTQQEDSAVYLCASTRATNEKLFFGSGTQLSVL.

This clone showed up just once. Here the CDR3 DNA reads TGCAGCGTCTCACAGGGTCGCCTCCTACAAGAGACCCAGTACTTC. This translates into CSVSQGRLLQETQYF. The chain couples TRBV29-1 to TRBJ2-5, with a tentative D call TRBD1 (6 bases). The V gene's germline CDR1 is SQVTM and CDR2 ANQGSEA. The CDR3 sequence is 15 residues long. Trimming took off 6 bases at V and 2 bases at J, with 19 bases between the two ends.

About this clone: An end of the junction does not agree with germline; a read error may underlie this. The J gene is TRBJ2-7, the V gene TRBV7-2; 8 nucleotides align to TRBD2. The CDR3 covers 16 residues. Germline V gene lookup returns CDR1 SGHTA and CDR2 FQGNSA. The CDR3 nucleotides read TGTGCCAGCAGCCTAGCGGGCCCTAGCGGATCCTACGAGCAGTACTTC. This sequence encodes CASSLAGPSGSYEQYF.

This chain uses TRBV3-1 (or the pseudogene TRBV3-2) with TRBJ2-2, with 7 bases matching TRBD2. V lost 1 base and J lost 2; bases outside the gene matches: 4. The germline CDR1 and CDR2 sequences are LGHDT and YNNKEL (reference sequence). The CDR3 has 16 amino acids. CDR3 sequence: CASSQVAGANTGELFF. The CDR3 bases are TGTGCCAGCAGCCAAGTTGCGGGAGCTAACACCGGGGAGCTGTTTTTT.

V is TRBV24-1 and J is TRBJ2-7, with 12 positions matching TRBD2. The germline gives CDR1 KGHDR, CDR2 SFDVKD. The CDR3 is made up of 15 amino acids. J was trimmed by 5 bases and V by 2 bases; bases with no gene match: 3. CDR3 amino acids: CATSDSGLAGDEQYF. DNA for the CDR3: TGTGCCACCAGTGATTCGGGACTAGCGGGCGACGAGCAGTACTTC.

This chain uses TRBV7-2 with TRBJ2-7; 7 bases are a match to TRBD1. V gave up 3 bases and J gave up 4 bases; unmatched junction bases: 9. Germline CDR1 reads SGHTA; CDR2 reads FQGNSA. There are 15 residues in the CDR3. CDR3 nucleotides: TGTGCCAGCAGCTTCATTCGACAGGGTCGATACGAGCAGTACTTC. Its translation is CASSFIRQGRYEQYF. The full variable domain, completed using reference TRBV7-2 and TRBJ2-7, is GAGVSQSPSNKVTEKGKDVELRCDPISGHTALYWYRQSLGQGLEFLIYFQGNSAPDKSGLPSDRFSAERTGGSVSTLTIQRTQQEDSAVYLCASSFIRQGRYEQYFGPGTRLTVT.

V is TRBV12-3 or TRBV12-4 and J is TRBJ2-7, with 7 bases identical to TRBD1. The junction had 3 bases not matched to a gene; V was cut back by 4 bases and J by 9 bases. There are 11 residues in the CDR3. The CDR3 nucleotides are TGTGCCAGCAGTTCCCGACAGGGGCAGTACTTC. Translation gives CASSSRQGQYF.

The J gene is TRBJ1-2, the V gene TRBV4-2, with TRBD1 as a possible D gene (5 bases). Germline V gives CDR1 LGHNA, CDR2 YNFKEQ. CDR3 length: 15 residues. Trimming stripped 0 bases from V and 2 bases from J, with 10 bases between. CDR3 sequence (DNA): TGTGCCAGCAGCCAAGATCTGTCAGGGAACTATGGCTACACCTTC. Protein product: CASSQDLSGNYGYTF.

Only one count was recorded for this clone. The CDR3 spells CASSPLGGSRLSGANVLTF. Here the CDR3 DNA reads TGTGCCAGCAGCCCCTTGGGGGGGTCCCGCCTTTCTGGGGCCAACGTCCTGACTTTC. The rearrangement joins TRBV28 to TRBJ2-6, with 7 bases matching TRBD2. Germline V gene lookup returns CDR1 MDHEN and CDR2 SYDVKM. This CDR3 region has 19 residues. The ends lost 6 bases at V and 1 base at J; junction bases unmatched: 15.

Only a few counts were recorded for this clone. V usage is TRBV21-1 and J usage is TRBJ2-1; the DNA was not used to check the table's D call, TRBD2. TRBV21-1 is described as a pseudogene. This CDR3 spans 17 amino acids. Here the CDR3 reads CASSTQAPSGRGNEQFF. CDR3 nucleotides: TGTGCCAGCAGCACCCAAGCTCCTAGCGGGAGAGGCAATGAGCAGTTCTTC.

This chain joins TRBV12-5 and TRBJ2-3; D call uncertain. The CDR3 sequence is 15 residues long. Germline V gene data show CDR1 as LGHNT and CDR2 as FRNRAP. Trimming took 3 bases from V and 2 from J, leaving 12 bases between them. DNA of the CDR3: TGTGCTAGTGGTTTATATCCGACAAACACAGATACGCAGTATTTT. Translated: CASGLYPTNTDTQYF.

V and J are TRBV2 and TRBJ2-3, with 8 nucleotides matching TRBD2. The junction had 12 bases not matched to a gene; V was cut back by 6 bases and J by 4 bases. This CDR3 has 16 residues. The V gene's germline CDR1 is SNHLY and CDR2 FYNNEI. The CDR3 coding sequence is TGTGCCAGCAGAGAGCCTTCGGGAGGGCCTCCAGATACGCAGTATTTT. It specifies CASREPSGGPPDTQYF.

The DNA for the CDR3 is TGTGCCAGCAGCCAAGATTTGATGGTTACAGGGAGCACTGAAGCTTTCTTT. Amino acids: CASSQDLMVTGSTEAFF. The chain is built from TRBV14 and TRBJ1-1, with D possibly TRBD1 on 6 matching bases. CDR3 length: 17 residues. The germline V gene encodes CDR1 SGHDN and CDR2 FVKESK. V lost 0 bases, J lost 4 bases, and 18 bases lay in between.

The genes are TRBV5-1 and TRBJ1-4; D might be TRBD1 (5 bases). CDR1 is SGHRS, CDR2 YFSETQ, per germline. The CDR3 is 15 amino acids. Trimming removed 1 base at V and 4 bases at J, with 11 bases between. In DNA, the CDR3 is TGCGCCAGCAGCTTGCGGGGGACGGATAATGAAAAACTGTTTTTT. This gives the protein CASSLRGTDNEKLFF.

The V gene is TRBV14, the J gene TRBJ2-1; 7 bases agree with TRBD2. This CDR3 contains 16 residues. Trimming took 0 bases from V and 3 from J; bases not matched to a gene: 5. CDR1 SGHDN and CDR2 FVKESK come from the germline V gene. The CDR3: CASSQDPSGRYNEQFF. The CDR3 coding sequence is TGTGCCAGCAGCCAAGACCCTAGCGGACGCTACAATGAGCAGTTCTTC.

The V gene is TRBV19, the J gene TRBJ2-1, with D tentatively TRBD2 (5 bases). The CDR3 loop spans 15 amino acids. Germline assignment: CDR1 LNHDA and CDR2 SQIVND (reference sequence). V lost 5 bases to trimming and J lost 9 bases, with 20 bases between them. The CDR3 loop reads CASSGRASRSVEQFF. CDR3 nucleotide sequence: TGTGCCAGTAGTGGCCGGGCTAGCAGGTCCGTTGAGCAGTTCTTC.

J is TRBJ2-7 and V is TRBV4-3, with TRBD2 matching 10 bases. The CDR3 sequence is 17 residues long. The J segment lost 3 bases and the V segment lost 0 bases, leaving 8 bases of the junction unmatched. The germline V gene encodes CDR1 LGHNA and CDR2 YSLEER. DNA of the CDR3: TGCGCCAGCAGCCAAGATCTAGCGGGAGCCTCCGTCTACGAGCAGTACTTC. Protein product: CASSQDLAGASVYEQYF.

This clone came up once. The chain joins TRBV5-1 to TRBJ2-3, with 7 positions matching TRBD1. This CDR3 spans 12 amino acids. The junction had 2 bases not matched to a gene; V was cut back by 0 bases and J by 10 bases. CDR1 SGHRS and CDR2 YFSETQ come from the germline V gene. CDR3 sequence: CASSLEGASQYF. The CDR3 region has the DNA TGCGCCAGCAGCTTGGAGGGGGCTTCGCAGTATTTT.

V gene TRBV5-6 combines with J gene TRBJ1-5; 10 bases line up with TRBD1. This CDR3 is built from 14 residues. The J segment lost 7 bases and the V segment lost 3 bases, leaving 4 bases of the junction unmatched. From germline, CDR1 is SGHDT and CDR2 YYEEEE. The CDR3 sequence is CASSSGQGGQPQHF. DNA for the CDR3: TGTGCCAGCAGCTCCGGACAGGGGGGACAGCCCCAGCATTTT.

The chain couples TRBV6-5 to TRBJ2-1, with 9 bases that match TRBD2. The germline CDR1 and CDR2 sequences are MNHEY and SVGAGI. The CDR3 spans 16 residues. V shed 2 bases and J 4 bases; nucleotides not matched to a gene: 6. The CDR3 bases are TGTGCCAGCAGTTACAATAGCGGGAGACGTTACAATGAGCAGTTCTTC. Translation gives CASSYNSGRRYNEQFF.

The J gene is TRBJ1-4, the V gene TRBV19; no firm D call. Germline V gene data show CDR1 as LNHDA and CDR2 as SQIVND (reference sequence). Deletions cut 5 bases from V and 0 bases from J, with 13 bases between. The length of the CDR3 is 16 residues. CDR3 nucleotides: TGTGCCAGTAGTCCTAAGCCCCCCCCAACTAATGAAAAACTGTTTTTT. Amino acids: CASSPKPPPTNEKLFF.

This chain uses TRBV23-1 with TRBJ2-7; 7 bases are a match to TRBD1. TRBV23-1 is an ORF, with its function uncertain. V was pared by 2 bases and J by 7 bases, with 11 bases of the junction left unmatched. CDR3 length: 15 amino acids. The CDR3 reads CASSQADRSLEEQYF. The CDR3 nucleotides are TGCGCCAGCAGTCAAGCGGACAGGTCCCTGGAGGAGCAGTACTTC.